The 23 T cell receptor beta chains presented below share a single source sample, sequenced in a study of T cell changes during pregnancy in multiple sclerosis. Generated by immunoSEQ multiplex PCR, the TCRdb table keeps only in-frame clones and is missing some. The sample yields approximately 84,000 clones, approximately 95% seen once. The material sequenced was peripheral blood, taken in the second trimester of pregnancy. These receptors originate from a female donor in good health, enrolled as a control in a pregnancy study.

This rearrangement joins TRBV7-8 to TRBJ1-1, with a possible D match to TRBD1 (6 bases). V was cut by 3 bases and J by 0 bases, with 8 bases left in between. The CDR3 sequence is 14 residues long. The germline V gene has CDR1 SGHVS and CDR2 FQNEAQ. The CDR3 region has the DNA TGTGCCAGCAGCTTTGGACAGATGAACACTGAAGCTTTCTTT. The encoded protein is CASSFGQMNTEAFF.

This chain joins TRBV27 and TRBJ1-1; a weak D match, TRBD1 (5 bases). This CDR3 has 11 residues. The germline gives CDR1 MNHEY, CDR2 SMNVEV (reference sequence). V was clipped by 2 bases and J by 11 bases, with 9 bases between them. The CDR3 nucleotides read TGTGCCAGCAGTTTAAGGGGAAATGCTTTCTTT. It is translated as CASSLRGNAFF.

V and J are TRBV14 and TRBJ2-1; D is possibly TRBD1 (7 bases). V lost 0 bases and J 4 bases, leaving 16 bases between the germline ends. The CDR3 sequence is 17 residues long. CDR1 is SGHDN, CDR2 FVKESK, per germline. The CDR3 is CASSQDGGTDLYNEQFF. The CDR3 bases are TGTGCCAGCAGCCAAGATGGAGGGACAGATTTATACAATGAGCAGTTCTTC.

V usage is TRBV5-4 and J usage is TRBJ2-1; the match to TRBD2 covers 9 bases. Germline-derived CDR1 and CDR2 are SGHNT and YYREEE (reference sequence). This CDR3 has 19 residues. With V trimmed by 6 bases and J by 3 bases, 19 bases remained unmatched. CDR3 amino acids: CASKDGSAGGPLNYNEQFF. CDR3 DNA: TGTGCCAGCAAAGACGGGAGTGCGGGAGGGCCCCTTAACTACAATGAGCAGTTCTTC.

This chain uses TRBV27 with TRBJ1-4; D gene ambiguous. Germline V lookup: CDR1 MNHEY, CDR2 SMNVEV (reference sequence). The CDR3 sequence is 15 residues long. Trimming removed 7 bases from V and 0 bases from J, with 12 bases in between. CDR3 bases: TGTGCCAGCACCCTTCACGGTGCAACTAATGAAAAACTGTTTTTT. It codes for CASTLHGATNEKLFF.

The CDR3 loop reads CASSVRPSQGGSEQYF. CDR3 nucleotide sequence: TGTGCCAGCAGCGTTCGGCCTTCTCAGGGGGGCTCCGAGCAGTACTTC. The chain couples TRBV11-2 to TRBJ2-7, with D perhaps matching TRBD1 (7 bases). CDR1 is SGHAT, CDR2 FQNNGV, per germline. The ends were cut back, 5 bases at V and 6 bases at J, with 23 bases in the middle. The CDR3 extends over 16 amino acids.

This chain uses TRBV7-6 with TRBJ2-3; no clear D. CDR1 and CDR2 from the germline V gene are SGHVS and FNYEAQ. V was shortened by 5 bases and J by 0 bases, with 3 bases between the two germline ends. The CDR3 spans 12 residues. The CDR3: CASSLSTDTQYF. DNA of the CDR3: TGTGCCAGCAGCCTAAGCACAGATACGCAGTATTTT.

The V and J genes are TRBV28 and TRBJ1-4, with 9 bases aligning to TRBD1. The CDR3 runs to 15 residues. The germline gives CDR1 MDHEN, CDR2 SYDVKM. The J segment lost 8 bases and the V segment lost 5 bases, leaving 9 bases of the junction unmatched. The CDR3 loop reads CASSPPDRGREKLFF. CDR3 DNA sequence: TGTGCCAGCAGTCCACCGGACAGGGGAAGGGAAAAACTGTTTTTT.

The rearrangement uses TRBV5-4 and TRBJ1-2, with 9 positions matching TRBD1. The CDR3 is made up of 16 amino acids. Trimming took 4 bases from V and 6 from J; bases not matched to a gene: 13. The germline V gene has CDR1 SGHNT and CDR2 YYREEE (reference sequence). The CDR3 spells CASSNPGQGGMNGYTF. The CDR3 DNA reads as TGTGCCAGCAGCAACCCGGGACAGGGAGGGATGAATGGCTACACCTTC.

With respect to this clone: This same CDR3 is encoded by further DNA sequences in the sample. The genes are TRBV15 and TRBJ1-2; TRBD1 matches 9 bases. Germline V gene lookup returns CDR1 LNHNV and CDR2 YYDKDF (reference sequence). J lost 5 bases, V lost 0 bases, and 7 bases had no gene match. This CDR3 region has 16 residues. The DNA for the CDR3 is TGTGCCACCAGCAGAGATAAGGGGACAGGGCCTTATGGCTACACCTTC. Encoded protein: CATSRDKGTGPYGYTF.

The gene calls are TRBV7-9 and TRBJ2-7, with 9 bases fitting TRBD1. From germline, CDR1 is SEHNR and CDR2 FQNEAQ (reference sequence). V shed 5 bases and J 7 bases; nucleotides not matched to a gene: 9. The CDR3 has 14 residues. The CDR3 region is CASSPRTGAGEQYF. CDR3 nucleotides: TGTGCCAGCAGCCCTAGGACAGGGGCTGGGGAGCAGTACTTC.

The V gene is TRBV14, the J gene TRBJ2-7; 8 nucleotides match TRBD1. Per the germline V gene, CDR1 is SGHDN and CDR2 is FVKESK. V dropped 5 bases and J dropped 4; count of bases not matched to a gene: 10. This CDR3 has 15 amino acids. The DNA for the CDR3 is TGTGCCAGCAGCGGAAACAGGGGGTTTCCATACGAGCAGTACTTC. Protein sequence: CASSGNRGFPYEQYF.

The rearrangement joins TRBV4-2 to TRBJ1-4, with 10 bases that match TRBD1. V lost 6 bases to trimming and J lost 5 bases; unmatched junction nucleotides: 3. The germline V gene encodes CDR1 LGHNA and CDR2 YNFKEQ. CDR3 length: 14 residues. CDR3 protein: CASRVTGGNEKLFF. CDR3 nucleotides: TGTGCCAGCAGGGTGACAGGGGGCAATGAAAAACTGTTTTTT.

V gene TRBV30 combines with J gene TRBJ1-1; perhaps TRBD1 as D (5 bases). CDR3 length equals 13 residues. Germline values: CDR1 GTSNPN, CDR2 SVGIG (reference sequence). Deletions cut 5 bases from V and 3 bases from J, with 13 bases between. CDR3 region: CAWDRGMDTEAFF. The CDR3 bases are TGTGCCTGGGACCGGGGGATGGACACTGAAGCTTTCTTT.

CDR3 amino acids: CATKAGEETQYF. The CDR3 DNA reads TGTGCCACTAAAGCAGGGGAAGAGACCCAGTACTTC. The chain uses TRBV28 and TRBJ2-5, with D possibly being TRBD1 (6 bases). With 10 bases removed from V and 3 bases from J, the gap between germline ends came to 12 bases. Looked up from germline, CDR1 is MDHEN and CDR2 is SYDVKM. CDR3 length: 12 amino acids.

This rearrangement joins TRBV7-9 to TRBJ2-5; perhaps TRBD1 as D (6 bases). Germline V gene lookup returns CDR1 SEHNR and CDR2 FQNEAQ (reference sequence). V was trimmed by 5 bases and J by 5 bases, leaving 18 bases between them. CDR3 size: 15 residues. The CDR3 DNA sequence: TGTGCCAGCAGCAATAGGGACAAGGCCGGGGAGACCCAGTACTTC. Encoded protein: CASSNRDKAGETQYF.

This chain uses TRBV28 with TRBJ2-3, with TRBD1 matching 7 bases. The CDR3 totals 15 residues. V shed 3 bases and J 6 bases; nucleotides not matched to a gene: 9. From germline, CDR1 is MDHEN and CDR2 SYDVKM. The CDR3 sequence: CASSFSRTGRDTQYF. The DNA of the CDR3 is TGTGCCAGCAGTTTCTCTAGGACAGGAAGGGATACGCAGTATTTT.

The chain joins TRBV5-6 to TRBJ1-2; tentative D call: TRBD1 (6 bases). This CDR3 has 14 residues. V lost 7 bases, J lost 7 bases, and 20 bases lay in between. Germline-derived CDR1 and CDR2 are SGHDT and YYEEEE. The CDR3 DNA follows: TGTGCCAGCGTATCAGGCAGGGGCCGGGGTGGCTACACCTTC. It yields the protein CASVSGRGRGGYTF.

V gene TRBV19 combines with J gene TRBJ1-5; D is perhaps TRBD1 (5 bases). Germline loops: CDR1 LNHDA, CDR2 SQIVND (reference sequence). V gave up 0 bases and J gave up 6 bases, with 12 bases separating them. The CDR3 runs to 15 residues. CDR3 in DNA: TGTGCCAGTAGTATAGATGGAGGGGAAGGTCAGCCCCAGCATTTT. It is translated as CASSIDGGEGQPQHF.

V and J are TRBV4-2 and TRBJ1-2, with D possibly matching TRBD1 (5 bases). The CDR3 is 16 amino acids. Germline V gives CDR1 LGHNA, CDR2 YNFKEQ. With 0 bases removed from V and 0 bases from J, the gap between germline ends came to 11 bases. The CDR3 bases are TGTGCCAGCAGCCAAGATCTTGACAGAGCTAACTATGGCTACACCTTC. Translation gives CASSQDLDRANYGYTF.

The chain has TRBV10-2 and TRBJ2-2; no reliable D call. This CDR3 region has 13 residues. V was cut by 3 bases and J by 6 bases, with 8 bases left in between. Germline CDR1 and CDR2: WSHSY and SAAADI. The CDR3 here is CASSDTSSGELFF. CDR3 nucleotides: TGCGCCAGCAGTGATACTTCGTCCGGGGAGCTGTTTTTT.

The chain recombines TRBV11-2 with TRBJ2-5; 8 bases map to TRBD1. This CDR3 comprises 15 residues. The germline V gene has CDR1 SGHAT and CDR2 FQNNGV. V shed 5 bases and J 5 bases; nucleotides not matched to a gene: 10. In nucleotides, the CDR3 is TGTGCCAGCAGCCCCCTGCAGGGGGCATATGAGACCCAGTACTTC. Translated: CASSPLQGAYETQYF.

The chain couples TRBV18 to TRBJ1-1, with 9 bases identical to TRBD1. V was pared by 2 bases and J by 5 bases, with 6 bases of the junction left unmatched. Looked up from germline, CDR1 is KGHSH and CDR2 is LQKENI. The CDR3 covers 15 residues. CDR3 region: CASSPIDRGGTEAFF. CDR3 sequence (DNA): TGTGCCAGCTCACCAATAGACAGGGGGGGGACTGAAGCTTTCTTT.